This record looks at one TCR beta chain sequence and its context. The source of the sample is a study of blood T cell repertoires in COVID-19. Study as a whole: Samples representing acute and convalescent COVID-19 were sourced from the United States, Italy and Spain. PBMCs, B-cell-depleted T cells, or T cells provided the cDNA or gDNA that made up the material.

Original methodology: Nucleated cell number was recorded as an estimate derived from reference gene primer amplification. The method was immunoSEQ multiplex PCR; TCRdb's version includes in-frame clones alone and lacks a portion of them. From that table come the V and J calls and clone size; the DNA was used to work out D and trimming. The sample records 50,000 or so clones, roughly nine tenths being singletons. The CDR3 has 18 amino acids. The germline CDR1 and CDR2 sequences are SEHNR and FQNEAQ (reference sequence). Trimming cost V 1 base and J 0 bases, with 18 bases left between them. The chain combines TRBV7-9 with TRBJ1-1; D gene unclear. The clonotype was recovered from a human donor in a cohort sampled during active COVID-19. The material sequenced was peripheral blood. The CDR3 reads CASSLGAVAWVMNTEAFF. The CDR3 coding sequence is TGTGCCAGCAGCTTAGGCGCGGTGGCCTGGGTCATGAACACTGAAGCTTTCTTT.